Given below is one TCR beta chain in context. What it binds is not known. This sample was included in a study of T cell responses to AZD1222 COVID-19 vaccine. Study outcomes and limitations: At 160-218 and 743-854, vaccine-associated CD4 TCRs were dominant, and they spanned spike.

In germline, CDR1 is MGHRA, CDR2 YSYEKL. V lost 3 bases to trimming and J lost 5 bases; unmatched junction nucleotides: 7. This CDR3 region has 15 residues. TCRdb's table, derived via immunoSEQ multiplex PCR, lists solely in-frame clones and lacks some. The sample consists of 100,000 to 150,000 clones, 88% of them appearing once. This receptor was identified in an adult in good health. The chain employs TRBV4-1 and TRBJ2-5; 9 bases match TRBD1. The material was peripheral blood, obtained on day 0 of MenACWY control vaccination. CDR3 in amino acids: CASSHPRDRDETQYF. The CDR3 region has the DNA TGCGCCAGCAGCCACCCTAGGGACAGGGACGAGACCCAGTACTTC.